This T cell receptor (beta chain) was sequenced in a study of T cells in Graves' hyperthyroidism and ophthalmopathy. Study summary: The blood sample was taken at first diagnosis, before treatment began. Study conclusions and caveats: The model's output predicted ophthalmopathy at a median of roughly seven months prior to onset.

The germline CDR1 and CDR2 sequences are MDHEN and SYDVKM. This CDR3 has 15 amino acids. V was pared by 2 bases and J by 3 bases, with 11 bases between. Amplification targeted TCR beta CDR3 regions from RNA transcripts. An initial round of RT-PCR targeting the TCR CDR3 relied on the HTBI primer set. TCRdb reprocessed the multiplex PCR reads via MiXCR and lists one record per CDR3 protein. The repertoire holds 300,000 to 400,000 distinct CDR3 sequences, roughly a fifth seen once, with around 45% in the top ten. This clonotype showed up many times. Its antigen is unknown. In making diagnoses, clinical symptoms, serum thyroxine and TRAb, thyroid ultrasound and orbital computed tomography were all used.

This chain joins TRBV28 and TRBJ1-5; a possible D gene is TRBD1 (5 bases). The receptor's source is a woman in her forties or fifties with Graves' hyperthyroidism. The sequenced sample consisted of blood. CDR3 amino acids: CASSLIGVHNQPQHF. The CDR3 nucleotides read TGTGCCAGCAGTTTAATAGGGGTACACAATCAGCCCCAGCATTTT.